This T cell receptor (beta chain) was retrieved from a study of OX40 agonist ivuxolimab in advanced cancers. Study findings and constraints: Clonal expansion was among the lowest in partial responders at 0.1-3.0 mg/kg, especially CD8+. There was clonal expansion of CD4+ and CD8+ blood T cells by week 6 at 0.1 to 3.0 mg/kg. On average, a greater number of expanded clones characterised CD8+ T cells relative to CD4+.

The CDR3 contains 11 residues. Germline V gene sequence: CDR1 SGHVS, CDR2 FNYEAQ. The V end was cut by 5 bases, the J end by 8 bases, with 8 bases between. Assay used: immunoSEQ multiplex PCR; TCRdb lists only in-frame clones, some missing. The sample lists around 63,000 clones; roughly 80% were seen once. Notes on this clone: Its target is unknown.

The rearrangement joins TRBV7-6 to TRBJ2-3; perhaps TRBD1 as D (7 bases). The TCR comes from an adult with an advanced solid tumor such as melanoma, head and neck, liver or kidney cancer. The input for sequencing was CD4+ or CD8+ T cells sorted from blood, taken in a trial of the OX40 agonist ivuxolimab. CDR3 in DNA: TGTGCCAGCAGCCAGGGGGGTACGCAGTATTTT. Translation gives CASSQGGTQYF.